Listed here are 9 T cell receptor beta chains from one sample, sequenced in a study of blood T cell repertoires in COVID-19. Libraries were prepared by immunoSEQ multiplex PCR; TCRdb keeps only in-frame clonotypes and omits some of them. Of 150,000 to 200,000 clones listed, around 85% are singletons. The source material was peripheral blood. The receptors shown here come from a woman aged 80 or older with acute or convalescent COVID-19.

J is TRBJ1-2 and V is TRBV6-1; D perhaps matches TRBD1 (5 bases). V gave up 0 bases and J gave up 8 bases, with 16 bases separating them. Germline CDR1 MNHNS, CDR2 SASEGT. The CDR3 totals 15 residues. Written as DNA, the CDR3 is TGTGCCAGCAGTGAAGCGCTTGGCAGGGTGGGAGGCTACACCTTC. Its protein is CASSEALGRVGGYTF.

The V and J genes are TRBV9 and TRBJ2-3; D not resolved. The length of the CDR3 is 16 residues. Germline V gene lookup returns CDR1 SGDLS and CDR2 YYNGEE. Trimming pared 3 bases from V and 3 bases from J, leaving 17 bases between. CDR3 sequence (DNA): TGTGCCAGCAGCGCCCCCGGTCGGTATCCTACAGATACGCAGTATTTT. Residues: CASSAPGRYPTDTQYF.

The V gene is TRBV13, the J gene TRBJ1-1; D gene uncertain. This CDR3 region has 12 residues. CDR1 is PRHDT and CDR2 is FYEKMQ in the germline V gene (reference sequence). V was cut by 0 bases and J by 5 bases, with 4 bases left in between. This CDR3 reads CASSLGRTEAFF. The DNA of the CDR3 is TGTGCCAGCAGCTTAGGCAGGACTGAAGCTTTCTTT.

The gene calls are TRBV5-1 and TRBJ1-2, with D perhaps TRBD1 (5 bases). This CDR3 spans 15 amino acids. CDR1 and CDR2 (germline): SGHRS, YFSETQ. Trimming removed 4 bases at V and 2 bases at J, with 15 bases between. DNA of the CDR3: TGCGCCAGCAGCACCGGACATACCCAAAACTATGGCTACACCTTC. Its protein is CASSTGHTQNYGYTF.

Ten or more counts support this clone. The rearrangement links TRBV6-2 or TRBV6-3 to TRBJ1-2; D unclear. V was trimmed by 4 bases and J by 4 bases, leaving 10 bases between them. The CDR3 spans 13 residues. Germline V gene sequence: CDR1 MNHEY, CDR2 SVGEGT. CDR3 protein: CASSSTAVYGYTF. The CDR3 coding sequence is TGTGCCAGCAGTTCAACAGCGGTCTATGGCTACACCTTC.

The V and J genes are TRBV5-6 and TRBJ1-5; the D gene is possibly TRBD1 (5 bases). The length of the CDR3 is 17 residues. V lost 1 base and J lost 0, with 14 bases in between. CDR1 and CDR2 from the germline V gene are SGHDT and YYEEEE. The CDR3 loop is CASSLWTLVPSNQPQHF. The CDR3, as DNA: TGTGCCAGCAGCTTGTGGACACTTGTACCTAGCAATCAGCCCCAGCATTTT.

CDR3 sequence: CASSLTDNEQFF. The DNA for the CDR3 is TGTGCCAGCAGCCTGACAGACAATGAGCAGTTCTTC. The J gene is TRBJ2-1, the V gene TRBV7-3; maybe TRBD1 (5 bases). The CDR3 is made up of 12 amino acids. With 5 bases removed from V and 5 bases from J, the gap between germline ends came to 7 bases. Germline-derived CDR1 and CDR2 are SGHTA and FQGTGA.

V and J are TRBV7-2 and TRBJ1-2; TRBD1 matches at 7 bases. The V gene's germline CDR1 is SGHTA and CDR2 FQGNSA. The CDR3 covers 14 residues. V dropped 2 bases and J dropped 3; count of bases not matched to a gene: 3. The chain's CDR3 is CASSLRQGDYGYTF. The CDR3 nucleotides are TGTGCCAGCAGCTTAAGGCAGGGGGACTATGGCTACACCTTC.

The chain is built from TRBV21-1 and TRBJ1-5; the table's D call, TRBD1, was not checked against the DNA. TRBV21-1 constitutes a pseudogene. CDR3 length: 18 residues. CDR3 sequence reads: CASSKFIRDMRSRQPQHF. The CDR3 DNA sequence: TGTGCCAGCAGCAAATTCATCCGGGACATGAGATCGCGGCAGCCCCAGCATTTT.